In this sample, the clone carrying this TCR beta chain turned up once. The source of the sample is a study of T cell changes during pregnancy in multiple sclerosis. The germline CDR1 and CDR2 sequences are LNHDA and SQIVND (reference sequence). The V gene lost 5 bases and the J gene lost 4 bases, with 14 bases spanning the gap. The CDR3 length is 14 residues. The repertoire was sequenced with immunoSEQ multiplex PCR; TCRdb's copy has only in-frame clones and lacks some. Altogether about 100,000 clones are present, around 92% being singletons, with the ten largest covering just under 0.8%. V is TRBV19 and J is TRBJ1-1; possible D gene TRBD1, 6 bases. This receptor was taken from a female donor in good health, enrolled as a control in a pregnancy study. The material was peripheral blood, obtained in the third trimester of pregnancy. As DNA, the CDR3 is TGTGCCAGTAGTTTAGGGGGTGAGGGCACTGAAGCTTTCTTT. It codes for CASSLGGEGTEAFF.